These 31 T cell receptor beta chains were all obtained from the same sample, sequenced in a study of blood T cell repertoires in COVID-19. Here immunoSEQ multiplex PCR was the method, and the copy in TCRdb shows in-frame clones only, minus some. Found here are approximately 56,000 clones, approximately 80% of them singletons; the top ten hold 6.9%. The sample consisted of peripheral blood. These receptors all come from a man in his 70s with active COVID-19.

This clone was counted only a few times. This chain links TRBV4-1 with TRBJ2-7, with 12 bases aligning to TRBD2. Unmatched junction bases numbered 5, after V lost 1 base and J lost 1 base. Germline V gene sequence: CDR1 MGHRA, CDR2 YSYEKL. The CDR3 sequence is 17 residues long. Here the CDR3 reads CASSQVLTSGSSYEQYF. CDR3 sequence (DNA): TGCGCCAGCAGCCAAGTCCTGACTAGCGGGAGTTCCTACGAGCAGTACTTC.

The J gene is TRBJ2-7, the V gene TRBV6-2 or TRBV6-3, with 8 bases identical to TRBD1. With V trimmed by 2 bases and J by 11 bases, 5 bases remained unmatched. The CDR3 loop spans 12 amino acids. Germline V gives CDR1 MNHEY, CDR2 SVGEGT. The CDR3 sequence is CASSYGTGPKYF. CDR3 sequence (DNA): TGTGCCAGCAGTTACGGGACAGGCCCAAAGTACTTC.

This rearrangement joins TRBV9 to TRBJ2-7; tentatively, D is TRBD2 (5 bases). Trimming took 4 bases from V and 4 from J, leaving 18 bases between them. This CDR3 has 15 residues. The germline V gene encodes CDR1 SGDLS and CDR2 YYNGEE. CDR3 region: CASSPSPQSGYEQYF. Here the CDR3 DNA reads TGTGCCAGCAGCCCTAGCCCACAAAGCGGTTACGAGCAGTACTTC.

This clone came up once. The chain links TRBV6-2 or TRBV6-3 to TRBJ1-5; D uncertain. The CDR3 extends over 17 amino acids. Trimming removed 2 bases from V and 2 bases from J, with 16 bases in between. Germline V gene data show CDR1 as MNHEY and CDR2 as SVGEGT. For the CDR3, the DNA is TGTGCCAGCAGTTACGATCGAGGGCAGGCTCGCAATCAGCCCCAGCATTTT. Translated, it gives CASSYDRGQARNQPQHF.

The chain is built from TRBV7-2 and TRBJ2-7; tentative D call: TRBD1 (6 bases). Trimming left V 0 bases short and J 0 bases short, with 9 bases between. Looked up from germline, CDR1 is SGHTA and CDR2 is FQGNSA. The CDR3 is 15 amino acids. The CDR3 reads CASSLAVRGSYEQYF. In DNA, the CDR3 is TGTGCCAGCAGCTTAGCGGTCAGGGGCTCCTACGAGCAGTACTTC. The full variable domain, rest sourced from reference TRBV7-2 and TRBJ2-7, is GAGVSQSPSNKVTEKGKDVELRCDPISGHTALYWYRQSLGQGLEFLIYFQGNSAPDKSGLPSDRFSAERTGGSVSTLTIQRTQQEDSAVYLCASSLAVRGSYEQYFGPGTRLTVT.

This rearrangement joins TRBV28 to TRBJ1-4, with D unclear. Germline CDR1 and CDR2: MDHEN and SYDVKM. The CDR3 is made up of 14 amino acids. V was pared by 7 bases and J by 4 bases, with 13 bases between. The CDR3 nucleotides read TGTGCCAGCACCCCCGTCAGTTATAATGAAAAACTGTTTTTT. It specifies CASTPVSYNEKLFF. The variable domain in full, completed from reference TRBV28 and TRBJ1-4, reads DVKVTQSSRYLVKRTGEKVFLECVQDMDHENMFWYRQDPGLGLRLIYFSYDVKMKEKGDIPEGYSVSREKKERFSLILESASTNQTSMYLCASTPVSYNEKLFFGSGTQLSVL.

This rearrangement joins TRBV19 to TRBJ1-5, with 12 nucleotides matching TRBD1. CDR1 is LNHDA, CDR2 SQIVND, per germline (reference sequence). This CDR3 is built from 16 residues. Trimming took 5 bases from V and 6 from J; bases not matched to a gene: 8. In nucleotides, the CDR3 is TGTGCCAGTAGTTGGATGAGGGACAGGGGGCCTCAGCCCCAGCATTTT. This sequence encodes CASSWMRDRGPQPQHF.

This sequence joins TRBV5-6 and TRBJ2-7; D not certain. Germline CDR1 is SGHDT and CDR2 is YYEEEE. The CDR3 consists of 13 residues. The germline V and J ends were trimmed by 2 bases and 3 bases, with 9 bases remaining between them. CDR3 nucleotides: TGTGCCAGCAGCTTACATGTTGGCTACGAGCAGTACTTC. Its protein is CASSLHVGYEQYF. The full variable domain, its missing parts supplied by reference TRBV5-6 and TRBJ2-7, is DAGVTQSPTHLIKTRGQQVTLRCSPKSGHDTVSWYQQALGQGPQFIFQYYEEEERQRGNFPDRFSGHQFPNYSSELNVNALLLGDSALYLCASSLHVGYEQYFGPGTRLTVT.

This chain connects TRBV4-3 to TRBJ1-4; 7 nucleotides align to TRBD1. The CDR3 consists of 14 residues. The V gene end was trimmed by 4 bases and the J gene end by 8 bases; junction bases not matched to a gene: 7. CDR1 and CDR2 (germline): LGHNA, YSLEER. CDR3 sequence: CASSPAGGGEKLFF. The CDR3 nucleotides are TGCGCCAGCAGCCCTGCAGGGGGTGGGGAAAAACTGTTTTTT.

The chain couples TRBV5-8 to TRBJ1-5, with 11 bases identical to TRBD1. The CDR3 is made up of 15 amino acids. V trimming: 2 bases; J trimming: 6 bases; junction bases outside the gene matches: 4. Germline V gene sequence: CDR1 SGHTS, CDR2 YDEGEE. This CDR3 is CASSLQDRGLQPQHF. The CDR3 DNA sequence: TGTGCCAGCAGCTTACAGGACAGGGGGCTTCAGCCCCAGCATTTT.

V is TRBV9 and J is TRBJ2-1, with TRBD1 identical over 10 bases. The CDR3 is made up of 15 amino acids. CDR1 SGDLS and CDR2 YYNGEE come from the germline V gene. The junction had 7 bases not matched to a gene; V was cut back by 6 bases and J by 4 bases. The CDR3 nucleotides read TGTGCCAGCACCGGGGGACAGGGGCCTTACAATGAGCAGTTCTTC. It codes for CASTGGQGPYNEQFF.

V is TRBV9 and J is TRBJ1-5; 8 bases match TRBD1. Germline V gene data show CDR1 as SGDLS and CDR2 as YYNGEE. The CDR3 is 15 residues long. The J segment lost 4 bases and the V segment lost 4 bases, leaving 7 bases of the junction unmatched. The CDR3 sequence: CASSYSGTGNQPQHF. CDR3 in DNA: TGTGCCAGCAGCTATTCCGGGACAGGAAATCAGCCCCAGCATTTT.

A remark on this clone: One end of the junction varies from germline; a read error may be responsible. The V and J genes are TRBV18 and TRBJ1-3; 7 bases match TRBD1. The CDR3 is made up of 17 amino acids. The germline gives CDR1 KGHSH, CDR2 LQKENI. CDR3 sequence: CASSQGQSLTSGNIIYF. The CDR3, as DNA: TGTGCCAGCTCACAGGGACAGTCTCTAACCTCTGGAAACATCATATATTTT.

This clone was counted a single time. The chain links TRBV10-3 to TRBJ1-3; TRBD1 matches at 7 bases. With 2 bases clipped from V and 7 bases from J, the junction kept 14 bases outside the gene matches. Per germline, CDR1 ENHRY and CDR2 SYGVKD. CDR3 size: 17 residues. The CDR3 nucleotides are TGTGCCATCAGTGAGACGGCAGGAGGGACAGTTGGTAACACCATATATTTT. Translating it yields CAISETAGGTVGNTIYF.

This clone was seen once. The chain recombines TRBV6-1 with TRBJ2-1, with 9 bases aligning to TRBD2. This CDR3 has 15 residues. CDR1 and CDR2 from the germline V gene are MNHNS and SASEGT. The trim removed 3 bases at V and 6 bases at J, leaving 6 bases unmatched. CDR3 sequence: CASSDGGGGSNEQFF. The CDR3 nucleotides are TGTGCCAGCAGTGACGGCGGGGGGGGGAGCAATGAGCAGTTCTTC.

The chain has TRBV7-2 and TRBJ1-1; a possible D gene is TRBD1 (5 bases). This CDR3 spans 15 amino acids. V lost 2 bases and J 0 bases, leaving 10 bases between the germline ends. Germline CDR1 is SGHTA and CDR2 is FQGNSA. The CDR3 here is CASSLMAGMNTEAFF. In nucleotides, the CDR3 is TGTGCCAGCAGCTTAATGGCAGGGATGAACACTGAAGCTTTCTTT.

The gene calls are TRBV7-2 and TRBJ1-2, with D unclear. The germline CDR1 and CDR2 sequences are SGHTA and FQGNSA. Trimming left V 0 bases short and J 5 bases short, with 16 bases between. The CDR3 extends over 16 amino acids. DNA for the CDR3: TGTGCCAGCAGCTTAGCCACAGCCCCCGCCTATTATGGCTACACCTTC. Translating it yields CASSLATAPAYYGYTF.

This clone has only one observation. The chain couples TRBV5-1 to TRBJ2-2, with 14 bases that match TRBD2. Trimming took 2 bases from V and 3 from J; bases not matched to a gene: 6. CDR1 and CDR2 from the germline V gene are SGHRS and YFSETQ. The CDR3 is 18 residues long. The CDR3 DNA reads as TGCGCCAGCAGCTTAAGACTAGCGGGGGGGCCCTACACCGGGGAGCTGTTTTTT. Its protein product is CASSLRLAGGPYTGELFF.

V is TRBV3-1 (or the pseudogene TRBV3-2) and J is TRBJ1-6, with 9 bases matching TRBD1. V shed 3 bases, J shed 8 bases, and the junction held 14 bases outside the gene matches. CDR1 and CDR2 from the germline V gene are LGHDT and YNNKEL (reference sequence). The CDR3 runs to 18 residues. The CDR3 reads CASSQTMGQGKEDSPLHF. CDR3 nucleotide sequence: TGTGCCAGCAGCCAGACTATGGGACAGGGAAAAGAGGATTCACCCCTCCACTTT.

This chain links TRBV5-6 with TRBJ1-1, with 9 bases that match TRBD1. The CDR3 length is 13 residues. Germline-derived CDR1 and CDR2 are SGHDT and YYEEEE. Trimming cost V 7 bases and J 5 bases; bases outside gene matches: 6. CDR3 amino acids: CASAGTGRTEAFF. The CDR3 coding sequence is TGTGCCAGCGCTGGGACAGGGAGGACTGAAGCTTTCTTT.

The chain joins TRBV9 to TRBJ1-2; D possibly corresponds to TRBD1 (5 bases). Per germline, CDR1 SGDLS and CDR2 YYNGEE. V lost 0 bases and J lost 4, with 13 bases in between. This CDR3 is built from 15 residues. CDR3 sequence reads: CASSVGGVDGYGYTF. The DNA for the CDR3 is TGTGCCAGCAGCGTAGGGGGGGTGGACGGCTATGGCTACACCTTC.

V gene TRBV9 combines with J gene TRBJ1-5; 9 bases are a match to TRBD1. The CDR3 runs to 14 residues. V trimming: 3 bases; J trimming: 5 bases; junction bases outside the gene matches: 3. Germline CDR1 reads SGDLS; CDR2 reads YYNGEE. The CDR3: CASSAGTGHQPQHF. In nucleotides, the CDR3 is TGTGCCAGCAGCGCAGGGACAGGGCATCAGCCCCAGCATTTT.

The chain has TRBV6-5 and TRBJ2-7; tentatively, D is TRBD2 (5 bases). Trimming removed 5 bases at V and 3 bases at J, with 14 bases between. CDR3 length: 14 amino acids. Germline V gene data show CDR1 as MNHEY and CDR2 as SVGAGI. The CDR3, as DNA: TGTGCCAGCAGTCCGGATCTCCGGGGCTACGAGCAGTACTTC. This translates into CASSPDLRGYEQYF.

The gene calls are TRBV18 and TRBJ2-1; 8 nucleotides line up with TRBD2. Trimming removed 2 bases from V and 5 bases from J; junction bases left unmatched: 5. This CDR3 has 15 amino acids. Germline V gives CDR1 KGHSH, CDR2 LQKENI. The CDR3 coding sequence is TGTGCCAGCTCACCATGGCGGGGGGAAAACAATGAGCAGTTCTTC. Its translation: CASSPWRGENNEQFF. Looking up the rest from reference TRBV18 and TRBJ2-1 gives the full variable domain: NAGVMQNPRHLVRRRGQEARLRCSPMKGHSHVYWYRQLPEEGLKFMVYLQKENIIDESGMPKERFSAEFPKEGPSILRIQQVVRGDSAAYFCASSPWRGENNEQFFGPGTRLTVL.

V gene TRBV19 combines with J gene TRBJ2-1; 10 nucleotides match TRBD2. V lost 6 bases and J lost 5; bases outside the gene matches: 7. CDR3 length: 15 amino acids. The germline gives CDR1 LNHDA, CDR2 SQIVND (reference sequence). The CDR3 DNA is TGTGCCAGTAGAGAACTAGCGGGGCCAAACAATGAGCAGTTCTTC. Translation gives CASRELAGPNNEQFF.

The chain combines TRBV11-2 with TRBJ1-2; 7 positions agree with TRBD1. This CDR3 region has 15 residues. Per the germline V gene, CDR1 is SGHAT and CDR2 is FQNNGV. With V trimmed by 6 bases and J by 0 bases, 7 bases remained unmatched. The CDR3 is CASRPPGTANYGYTF. CDR3 sequence (DNA): TGTGCCAGCAGACCACCGGGGACAGCTAACTATGGCTACACCTTC.

The chain has TRBV18 and TRBJ2-4, with D possibly being TRBD1 (6 bases). CDR3 length: 16 amino acids. Germline V CDR1 and CDR2: KGHSH, LQKENI. V lost 0 bases and J 0 bases, leaving 9 bases between the germline ends. CDR3 nucleotide sequence: TGTGCCAGCTCACCACCTATAGGGGGAGCCAAAAACATTCAGTACTTC. Residues: CASSPPIGGAKNIQYF.

The chain recombines TRBV7-3 with TRBJ2-1; perhaps TRBD2 as D (6 bases). The V and J ends lost 3 bases and 5 bases respectively, with 11 bases between them. Germline V lookup: CDR1 SGHTA, CDR2 FQGTGA. The CDR3 sequence is 14 residues long. CDR3 nucleotides: TGTGCCAGCAGCTTGACGGGACTTGACAATGAGCAGTTCTTC. It is translated as CASSLTGLDNEQFF.

The rearrangement uses TRBV5-1 and TRBJ2-7; D tentatively fits TRBD1 or TRBD2 (5 bases each). The CDR3 is 13 amino acids. V was clipped by 4 bases and J by 3 bases, with 11 bases between them. Germline V CDR1 and CDR2: SGHRS, YFSETQ. This CDR3 is CASSLGPGYEQYF. As DNA, the CDR3 is TGCGCCAGCAGCCTGGGACCGGGCTACGAGCAGTACTTC.

V is TRBV5-4 and J is TRBJ1-3; D call uncertain. Deletions cut 0 bases from V and 0 bases from J, with 10 bases between. CDR1 is SGHNT and CDR2 is YYREEE in the germline V gene (reference sequence). This CDR3 is built from 16 residues. The CDR3, as DNA: TGTGCCAGCAGCTTGGACAGCCAGATCTCTGGAAACACCATATATTTT. Translated: CASSLDSQISGNTIYF.

The rearrangement uses TRBV5-1 and TRBJ1-2; a possible D gene is TRBD1 (6 bases). The V end was cut by 0 bases, the J end by 7 bases, with 13 bases between. CDR3 length equals 14 residues. The germline V gene encodes CDR1 SGHRS and CDR2 YFSETQ. The chain's CDR3 is CASSLVSGEGGYTF. CDR3 coding DNA: TGCGCCAGCAGCTTGGTTTCAGGGGAGGGTGGCTACACCTTC.